A selection of T cell receptor beta chains follows, all from one sample in a study of PD-L1 blockade in urothelial cancer. Clones were read by immunoSEQ multiplex PCR, and TCRdb kept only the in-frame ones, dropping some. Altogether about 36,000 clones are present, 75% to 90% being singletons, with the ten largest covering 10% to 13%. The source was PBMCs, collected around atezolizumab (anti-PD-L1) treatment. These receptors originate from a middle-aged man with urothelial cancer. Both conserved end residues are part of each CDR3. Fields, in order: V gene, clone size, D gene, J gene, CDR3 protein, CDR3 DNA. D genes are given only for firm matches. A clone size is listed for some rows: how often the clone was seen (once, few, many), or a class if it is expanded.

TRBV5-6	-	-	TRBJ1-1	CASSPTLNTEAFF	TGTGCCAGCAGCCCAACACTGAACACTGAAGCTTTCTTT
TRBV30	few	-	TRBJ2-7	CAWKTGPYEQYF	TGTGCCTGGAAAACAGGGCCCTACGAGCAGTACTTC
TRBV5-4	few	-	TRBJ2-2	CASSLQRVDTGELFF	TGTGCCAGCAGCTTGCAACGCGTAGACACCGGGGAGCTGTTTTTT
TRBV6-6	-	-	TRBJ1-4	CASSYDGSGKLFF	TGTGCCAGCAGCTACGACGGTTCAGGAAAACTGTTTTTT
TRBV30	-	-	TRBJ2-1	CAWSVQGLLSSSYNEQFF	TGTGCCTGGAGTGTACAGGGACTATTATCCAGCTCCTACAATGAGCAGTTCTTC
TRBV28	-	TRBD1	TRBJ2-3	CASSFSDRGSYTDTQYF	TGTGCCAGCAGTTTTTCCGACAGGGGATCTTACACAGATACGCAGTATTTT
TRBV5-1	-	-	TRBJ1-1	CASSLSRSNTEAFF	TGCGCCAGCAGCTTGAGTAGATCGAACACTGAAGCTTTCTTT
TRBV7-9	-	TRBD1	TRBJ1-4	CASSPRQGTATNEKLFF	TGTGCCAGCAGCCCAAGACAGGGGACTGCAACTAATGAAAAACTGTTTTTT
TRBV27	-	TRBD2	TRBJ2-1	CASSLGTSGNEQFF	TGTGCCAGCAGTTTAGGGACTAGCGGGAATGAGCAGTTCTTC
TRBV29-1	-	-	TRBJ2-7	CSVEEMATGRYF	TGCAGCGTTGAAGAGATGGCGACAGGAAGGTACTTC
TRBV2	-	-	TRBJ2-5	CASRAGLTLAVQYF	TGTGCCAGCAGGGCGGGGCTTACCCTGGCGGTCCAGTACTTC
TRBV28	-	TRBD1	TRBJ1-4	CASRQGVIEKLFF	TGTGCCAGCAGACAGGGGGTTATTGAAAAACTGTTTTTT
TRBV19	-	TRBD1	TRBJ1-1	CASSIRTGDREAFF	TGTGCCAGTAGTATCAGGACAGGGGACCGTGAAGCTTTCTTT
TRBV4-1	-	-	TRBJ1-1	CASSQGASNTEAFF	TGCGCCAGCAGCCAAGGGGCCTCGAACACTGAAGCTTTCTTT
TRBV27	few	-	TRBJ2-7	CASAPKGAYEQYF	TGTGCCAGCGCGCCTAAGGGGGCCTACGAGCAGTACTTC
TRBV15	-	-	TRBJ2-1	CATSRVGSSYNEQFF	TGTGCCACCAGCAGAGTCGGGAGCTCCTACAATGAGCAGTTCTTC
TRBV7-2	-	-	TRBJ2-3	CASSLARGSTDTQYF	TGTGCCAGCAGCTTAGCTAGGGGAAGCACAGATACGCAGTATTTT
TRBV18	-	-	TRBJ1-5	CASSPGLGNQPQHF	TGTGCCAGCTCACCAGGGCTCGGCAATCAGCCCCAGCATTTT
TRBV19	few	TRBD1	TRBJ1-1	CASSRAGGPEAFF	TGTGCCAGTTCCCGGGCAGGGGGCCCTGAAGCTTTCTTT
TRBV5-1	-	-	TRBJ2-7	CASREEPSSYEQYF	TGCGCCAGCAGGGAGGAGCCAAGCTCCTACGAGCAGTACTTC
TRBV7-2	-	-	TRBJ2-1	CASSLGGGVSYNEQFF	TGTGCCAGCAGCTTAGGAGGGGGAGTGTCCTACAATGAGCAGTTCTTC
TRBV18	-	TRBD2	TRBJ2-3	CASSPTSGASTDTQYF	TGTGCCAGCTCACCGACTAGCGGGGCTAGCACAGATACGCAGTATTTT
TRBV9	-	TRBD1	TRBJ2-2	CASSDDPGGSTGELFF	TGTGCCAGCAGCGATGACCCAGGGGGCTCGACCGGGGAGCTGTTTTTT
TRBV6-5	-	TRBD2	TRBJ2-1	CASSYGGAGGTNEQFF	TGTGCCAGCAGTTACGGAGGGGCGGGAGGGACCAATGAGCAGTTCTTC
TRBV5-1	-	-	TRBJ2-5	CASSDSREETQYF	TGCGCCAGCAGCGATTCACGGGAAGAGACCCAGTACTTC
TRBV4-1	-	TRBD2	TRBJ2-4	CASSQEFLIAGAKNIQYF	TGCGCCAGCAGCCAAGAGTTTTTAATAGCGGGAGCCAAAAACATTCAGTACTTC
TRBV5-6	-	TRBD2	TRBJ2-2	CASSRSPGGGGELFF	TGTGCCAGCAGTCGGAGCCCCGGGGGGGGCGGGGAGCTGTTTTTT
TRBV4-1	-	-	TRBJ2-1	CASSQGVVGAYEQFF	TGCGCCAGCAGCCAAGGGGTGGTGGGAGCTTATGAGCAGTTCTTC
TRBV27	-	TRBD1	TRBJ2-7	CASSVGQGVHEQYF	TGTGCCAGCAGTGTCGGACAGGGGGTCCACGAGCAGTACTTC
TRBV27	-	TRBD2	TRBJ2-5	CAAGDCGRALNETQYF	TGTGCGGCGGGGGATTGCGGGAGGGCCCTCAATGAGACCCAGTACTTC
TRBV19	-	TRBD1	TRBJ1-1	CASHRTGETEAFF	TGTGCCAGCCATCGGACAGGGGAAACTGAAGCTTTCTTT
TRBV9	-	TRBD1	TRBJ2-7	CASSAQGAYEQYF	TGTGCCAGCAGCGCACAGGGGGCCTACGAGCAGTACTTC
TRBV5-4	-	-	TRBJ2-5	CASSNELGGGQETQYF	TGTGCCAGCAGTAACGAGCTGGGAGGAGGGCAAGAGACCCAGTACTTC
TRBV28	-	-	TRBJ1-4	CASSLWTASDNEKLFF	TGTGCCAGCAGTTTGTGGACAGCTTCGGATAATGAAAAACTGTTTTTT
TRBV7-8	few	-	TRBJ1-1	CASSPRRVNTEAFF	TGTGCCAGCAGCCCCCGGAGGGTGAACACTGAAGCTTTCTTT
TRBV7-9	-	-	TRBJ2-7	CASSPRGQSYEQYF	TGTGCCAGCAGCCCAAGAGGACAGTCCTACGAGCAGTACTTC
TRBV28	-	TRBD2	TRBJ2-7	CASRTSGSNSYEQYF	TGTGCCAGCAGAACTAGCGGGAGTAATTCCTACGAGCAGTACTTC
TRBV7-2	-	-	TRBJ2-7	CASSPLERLHEQYF	TGTGCCAGCAGCCCCTTGGAGAGGCTCCACGAGCAGTACTTC
TRBV29-1	-	-	TRBJ1-2	CSVEQGNYGYTF	TGCAGCGTTGAACAGGGCAACTATGGCTACACCTTC
TRBV5-1	-	TRBD1	TRBJ2-5	CASSPQDRGETQYF	TGCGCCAGCAGCCCCCAGGACAGGGGGGAGACCCAGTACTTC
TRBV9	-	-	TRBJ2-1	CASSVSQWQSSYNEQFF	TGTGCCAGCAGCGTTTCTCAATGGCAAAGCTCCTACAATGAGCAGTTCTTC
TRBV4-2	-	-	TRBJ2-6	CASSQPHPTTGANVLTF	TGTGCCAGCAGCCAACCGCATCCGACTACTGGGGCCAACGTCCTGACTTTC
TRBV6-5	-	TRBD1	TRBJ2-7	CASNPGTGAYEQYF	TGTGCCAGCAACCCCGGGACAGGGGCCTACGAGCAGTACTTC
TRBV19	-	-	TRBJ2-7	CASRDRDWPYEQYF	TGTGCCAGTAGGGACCGGGACTGGCCCTACGAGCAGTACTTC
TRBV5-1	-	-	TRBJ1-1	CASATGMMNTEAFF	TGCGCCAGCGCGACAGGTATGATGAACACTGAAGCTTTCTTT
TRBV6-4	-	-	TRBJ2-2	CASSPHSSPSRVGELFF	TGTGCCAGCAGTCCCCACTCTTCCCCTTCTAGAGTGGGGGAGCTGTTTTTT
TRBV4-1	-	-	TRBJ2-5	CASSQDPPTRRGTQYF	TGCGCCAGCAGCCAAGATCCTCCGACTAGGAGGGGGACCCAGTACTTC